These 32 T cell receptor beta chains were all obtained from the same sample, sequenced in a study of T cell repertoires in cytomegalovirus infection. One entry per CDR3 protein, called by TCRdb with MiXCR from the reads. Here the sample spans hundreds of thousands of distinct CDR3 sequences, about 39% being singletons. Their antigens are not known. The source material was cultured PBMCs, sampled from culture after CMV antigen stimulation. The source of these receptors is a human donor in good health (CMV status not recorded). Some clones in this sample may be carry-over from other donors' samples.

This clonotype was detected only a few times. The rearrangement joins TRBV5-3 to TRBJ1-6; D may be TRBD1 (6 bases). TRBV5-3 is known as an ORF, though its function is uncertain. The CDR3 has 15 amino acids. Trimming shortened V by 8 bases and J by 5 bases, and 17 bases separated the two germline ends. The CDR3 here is CASSRRGHDNSPLHF. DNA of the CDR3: TGTGCCAGCAGCCGCCGGGGACACGATAATTCACCCCTCCACTTT.

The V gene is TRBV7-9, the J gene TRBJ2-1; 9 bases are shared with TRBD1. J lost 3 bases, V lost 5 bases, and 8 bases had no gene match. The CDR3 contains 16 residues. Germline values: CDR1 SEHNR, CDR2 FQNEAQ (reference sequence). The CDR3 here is CASSPGTGSYYNEQFF. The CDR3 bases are TGTGCCAGCAGCCCCGGGACAGGGAGCTACTACAATGAGCAGTTCTTC.

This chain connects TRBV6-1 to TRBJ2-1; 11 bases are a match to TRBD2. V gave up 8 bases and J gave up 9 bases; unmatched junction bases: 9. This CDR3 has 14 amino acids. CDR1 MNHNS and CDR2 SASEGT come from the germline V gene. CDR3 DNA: TGTGCCAGCCGTCTGACTAGCGGGAATTCTGAGCAGTTCTTC. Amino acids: CASRLTSGNSEQFF.

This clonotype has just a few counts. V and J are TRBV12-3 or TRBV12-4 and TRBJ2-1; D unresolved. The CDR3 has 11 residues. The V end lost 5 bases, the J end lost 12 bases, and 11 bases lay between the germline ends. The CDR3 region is CASSGRLTQFF. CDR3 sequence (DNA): TGTGCCAGCAGTGGCCGGCTGACGCAGTTCTTC.

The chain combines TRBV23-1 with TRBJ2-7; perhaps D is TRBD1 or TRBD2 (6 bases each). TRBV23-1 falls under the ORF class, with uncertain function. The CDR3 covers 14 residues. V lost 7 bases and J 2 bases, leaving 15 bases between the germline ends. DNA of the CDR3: TGCGCCAGCATTGTGGACGGGGGCCCCTACGAGCAGTACTTC. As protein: CASIVDGGPYEQYF.

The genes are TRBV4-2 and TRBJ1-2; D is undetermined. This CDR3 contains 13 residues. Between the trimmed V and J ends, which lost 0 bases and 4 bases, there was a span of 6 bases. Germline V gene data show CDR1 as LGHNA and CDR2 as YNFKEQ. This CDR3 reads CASSQELLYGYTF. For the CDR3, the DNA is TGTGCCAGCAGCCAAGAATTGCTCTATGGCTACACCTTC.

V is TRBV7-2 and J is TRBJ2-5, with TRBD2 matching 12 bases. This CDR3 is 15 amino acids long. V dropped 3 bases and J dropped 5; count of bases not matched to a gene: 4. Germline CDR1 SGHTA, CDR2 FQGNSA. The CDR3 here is CASSFPSGGGETQYF. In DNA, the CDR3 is TGTGCCAGCAGCTTCCCTAGCGGGGGGGGGGAGACCCAGTACTTC.

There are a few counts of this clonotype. The CDR3 DNA sequence: TGTGCCAGCATGAGCGGACAGGGATGGAATGGCTACACCTTC. Protein product: CASMSGQGWNGYTF. J is TRBJ1-2 and V is TRBV6-1; TRBD1 aligns across 8 bases. Losses at the gene ends were 7 bases for V and 6 bases for J; bases not matched to a gene: 10. The CDR3 consists of 14 residues. The germline CDR1 and CDR2 sequences are MNHNS and SASEGT.

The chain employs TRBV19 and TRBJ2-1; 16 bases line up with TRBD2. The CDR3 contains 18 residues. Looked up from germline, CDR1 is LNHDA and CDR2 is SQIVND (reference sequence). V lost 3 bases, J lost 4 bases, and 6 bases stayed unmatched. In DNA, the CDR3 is TGTGCCAGTAGTATGCCGGGACTAGCGGGAGGGTCTTACAATGAGCAGTTCTTC. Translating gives CASSMPGLAGGSYNEQFF.

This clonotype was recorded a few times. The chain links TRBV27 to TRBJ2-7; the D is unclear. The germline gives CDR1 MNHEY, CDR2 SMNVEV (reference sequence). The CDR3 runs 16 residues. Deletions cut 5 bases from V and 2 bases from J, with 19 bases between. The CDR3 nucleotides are TGTGCCAGCAGTCCCCGGGCGGCGGAGAACACCTACGAGCAGTACTTC. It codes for CASSPRAAENTYEQYF.

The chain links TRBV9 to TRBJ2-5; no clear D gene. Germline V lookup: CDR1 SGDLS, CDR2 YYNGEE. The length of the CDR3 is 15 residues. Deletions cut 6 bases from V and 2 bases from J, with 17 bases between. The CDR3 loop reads CASTDAGRKQETQYF. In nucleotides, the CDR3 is TGTGCCAGCACCGATGCCGGCCGAAAACAAGAGACCCAGTACTTC.

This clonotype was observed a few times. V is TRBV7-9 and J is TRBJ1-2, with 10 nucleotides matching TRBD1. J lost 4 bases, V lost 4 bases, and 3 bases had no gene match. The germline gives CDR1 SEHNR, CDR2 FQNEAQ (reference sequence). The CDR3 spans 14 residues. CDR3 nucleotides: TGTGCCAGCAGCTCATGGACAGGGGGCTATGGCTACACCTTC. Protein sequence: CASSSWTGGYGYTF.

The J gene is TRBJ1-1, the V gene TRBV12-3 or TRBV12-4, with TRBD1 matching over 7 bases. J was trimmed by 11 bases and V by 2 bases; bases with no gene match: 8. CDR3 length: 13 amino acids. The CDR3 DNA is TGTGCCAGCAGTTTAAACCTCAGGGGGTCCGCTTTCTTT. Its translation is CASSLNLRGSAFF.

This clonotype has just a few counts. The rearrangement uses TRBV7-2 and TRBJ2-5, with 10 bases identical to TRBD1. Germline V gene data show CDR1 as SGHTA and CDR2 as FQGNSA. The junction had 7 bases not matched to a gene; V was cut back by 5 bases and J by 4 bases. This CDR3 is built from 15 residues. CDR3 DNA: TGTGCCAGCAGCCCCGACAGGGGGCGGGGAGAGACCCAGTACTTC. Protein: CASSPDRGRGETQYF.

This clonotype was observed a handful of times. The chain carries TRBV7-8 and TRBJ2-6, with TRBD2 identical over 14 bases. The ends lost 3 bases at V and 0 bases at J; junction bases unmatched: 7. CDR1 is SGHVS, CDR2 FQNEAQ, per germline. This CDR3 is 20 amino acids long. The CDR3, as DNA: TGTGCCAGCAGCTTTTACCCCGGGACTAGCGGGGGCTCTGGGGCCAACGTCCTGACTTTC. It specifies CASSFYPGTSGGSGANVLTF.

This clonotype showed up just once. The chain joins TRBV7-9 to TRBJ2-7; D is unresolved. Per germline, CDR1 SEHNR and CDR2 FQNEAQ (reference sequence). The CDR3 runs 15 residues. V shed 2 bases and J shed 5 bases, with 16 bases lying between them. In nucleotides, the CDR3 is TGTGCCAGCAGCTTAAGGAAGAGAGGTATTGACGAGCAGTACTTC. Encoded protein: CASSLRKRGIDEQYF.

In DNA form, the CDR3 reads TGTGCCAGCAGCCCCGTCACAGCGACCTACGAGCAGTACTTC. Amino acid sequence: CASSPVTATYEQYF. The rearrangement joins TRBV7-9 to TRBJ2-7; D gene ambiguous. CDR1 is SEHNR and CDR2 is FQNEAQ in the germline V gene (reference sequence). V was pared by 5 bases and J by 2 bases, with 13 bases between. This CDR3 contains 14 residues.

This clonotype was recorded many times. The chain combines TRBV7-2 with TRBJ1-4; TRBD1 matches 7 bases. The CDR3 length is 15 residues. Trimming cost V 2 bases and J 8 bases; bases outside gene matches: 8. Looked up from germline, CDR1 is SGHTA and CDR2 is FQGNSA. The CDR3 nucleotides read TGTGCCAGCAGCTTACGCCGACAGGGTGCGGAAAAACTGTTTTTT. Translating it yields CASSLRRQGAEKLFF.

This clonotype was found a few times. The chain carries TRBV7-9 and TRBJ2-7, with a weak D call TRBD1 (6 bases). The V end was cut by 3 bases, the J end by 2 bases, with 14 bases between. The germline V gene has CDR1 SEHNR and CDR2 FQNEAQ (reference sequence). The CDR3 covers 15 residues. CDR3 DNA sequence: TGTGCCAGCAGCTTCGCTGGATGGACAGCCTACGAGCAGTACTTC. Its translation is CASSFAGWTAYEQYF.

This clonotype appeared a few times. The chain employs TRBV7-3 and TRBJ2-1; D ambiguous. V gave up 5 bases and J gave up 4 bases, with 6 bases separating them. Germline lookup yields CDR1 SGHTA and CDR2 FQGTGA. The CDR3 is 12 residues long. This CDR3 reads CASSVDYNEQFF. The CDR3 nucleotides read TGTGCCAGCAGCGTCGATTACAATGAGCAGTTCTTC.

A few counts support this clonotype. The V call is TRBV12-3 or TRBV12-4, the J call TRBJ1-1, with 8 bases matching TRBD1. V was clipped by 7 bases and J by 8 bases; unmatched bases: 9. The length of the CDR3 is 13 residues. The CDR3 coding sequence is TGTGCCAGCATTGGGACAGGAAGAATAGAAGCTTTCTTT. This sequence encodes CASIGTGRIEAFF.

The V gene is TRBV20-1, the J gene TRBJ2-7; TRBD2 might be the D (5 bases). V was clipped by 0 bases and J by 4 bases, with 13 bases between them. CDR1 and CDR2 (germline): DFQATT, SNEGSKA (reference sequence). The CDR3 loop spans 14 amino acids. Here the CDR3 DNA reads TGCAGTGCTAGAGATGACGGGGAGAAATACGAGCAGTACTTC. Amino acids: CSARDDGEKYEQYF.

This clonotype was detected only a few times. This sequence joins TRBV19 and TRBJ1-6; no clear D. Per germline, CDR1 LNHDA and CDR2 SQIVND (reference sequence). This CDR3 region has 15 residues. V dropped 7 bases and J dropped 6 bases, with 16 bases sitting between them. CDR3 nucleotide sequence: TGTGCCAGTACCAAGCTGCCAGGAACTAATTCACCCCTCCACTTT. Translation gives CASTKLPGTNSPLHF.

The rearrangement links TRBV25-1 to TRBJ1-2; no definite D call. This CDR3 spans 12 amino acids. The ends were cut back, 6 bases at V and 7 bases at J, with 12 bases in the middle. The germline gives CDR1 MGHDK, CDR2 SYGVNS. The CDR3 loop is CASSRERSGYTF. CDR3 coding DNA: TGTGCCAGCAGCCGGGAGCGTAGTGGCTACACCTTC.

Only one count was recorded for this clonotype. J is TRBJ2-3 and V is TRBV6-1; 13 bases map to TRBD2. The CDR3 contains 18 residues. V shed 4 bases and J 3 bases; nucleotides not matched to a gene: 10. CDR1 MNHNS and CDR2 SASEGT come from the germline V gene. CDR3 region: CASSGTSGRWSVTDTQYF. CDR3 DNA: TGTGCCAGCAGTGGGACTAGCGGGAGATGGAGCGTGACAGATACGCAGTATTTT.

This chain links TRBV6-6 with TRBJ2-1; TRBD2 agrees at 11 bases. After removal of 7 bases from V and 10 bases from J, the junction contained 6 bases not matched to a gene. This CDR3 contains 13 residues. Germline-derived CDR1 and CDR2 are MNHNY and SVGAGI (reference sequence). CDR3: CASMDRLAGEQFF. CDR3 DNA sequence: TGTGCCAGCATGGATCGACTAGCGGGGGAGCAGTTCTTC.

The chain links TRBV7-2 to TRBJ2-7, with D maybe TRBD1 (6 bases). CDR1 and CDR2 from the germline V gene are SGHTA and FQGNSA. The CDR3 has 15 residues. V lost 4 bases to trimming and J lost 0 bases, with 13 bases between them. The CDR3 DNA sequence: TGTGCCAGCAGCTCGGGACACCCGAGCTCCTACGAGCAGTACTTC. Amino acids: CASSSGHPSSYEQYF.

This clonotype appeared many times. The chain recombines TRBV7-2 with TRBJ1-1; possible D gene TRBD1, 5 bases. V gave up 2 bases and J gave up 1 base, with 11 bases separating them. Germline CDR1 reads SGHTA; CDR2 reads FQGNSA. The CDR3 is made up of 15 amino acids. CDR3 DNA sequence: TGTGCCAGCAGCTTACATCGGCAGGGGAACACTGAAGCTTTCTTT. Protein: CASSLHRQGNTEAFF.

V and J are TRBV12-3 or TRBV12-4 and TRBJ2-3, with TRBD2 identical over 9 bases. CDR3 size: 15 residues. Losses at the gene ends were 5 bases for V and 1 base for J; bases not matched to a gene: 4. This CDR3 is CASSHPSGGTDTQYF. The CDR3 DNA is TGTGCCAGCAGTCATCCTAGCGGGGGCACAGATACGCAGTATTTT.

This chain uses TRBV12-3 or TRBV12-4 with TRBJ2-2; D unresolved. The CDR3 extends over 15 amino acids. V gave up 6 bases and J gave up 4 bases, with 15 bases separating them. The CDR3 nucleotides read TGTGCCAGCAGCCCAGTGGGGTCGGGCACCGGGGAGCTGTTTTTT. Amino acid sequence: CASSPVGSGTGELFF.

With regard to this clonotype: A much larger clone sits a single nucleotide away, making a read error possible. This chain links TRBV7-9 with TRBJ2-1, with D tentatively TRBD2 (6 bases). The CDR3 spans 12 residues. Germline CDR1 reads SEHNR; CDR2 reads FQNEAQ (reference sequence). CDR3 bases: TGTGCCAGCAGCTTATCGGGGGATGAGCCGTTCTTC. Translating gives CASSLSGDEPFF.

The chain's CDR3 is CSVSGGSGRTNTEAFF. Written as DNA, the CDR3 is TGCAGCGTTAGCGGAGGCTCCGGACGGACGAACACTGAAGCTTTCTTT. The chain carries TRBV29-1 and TRBJ1-1; the D is unclear. The V end was cut by 5 bases, the J end by 1 base, with 20 bases between. Germline V gene sequence: CDR1 SQVTM, CDR2 ANQGSEA. The CDR3 extends over 16 amino acids.